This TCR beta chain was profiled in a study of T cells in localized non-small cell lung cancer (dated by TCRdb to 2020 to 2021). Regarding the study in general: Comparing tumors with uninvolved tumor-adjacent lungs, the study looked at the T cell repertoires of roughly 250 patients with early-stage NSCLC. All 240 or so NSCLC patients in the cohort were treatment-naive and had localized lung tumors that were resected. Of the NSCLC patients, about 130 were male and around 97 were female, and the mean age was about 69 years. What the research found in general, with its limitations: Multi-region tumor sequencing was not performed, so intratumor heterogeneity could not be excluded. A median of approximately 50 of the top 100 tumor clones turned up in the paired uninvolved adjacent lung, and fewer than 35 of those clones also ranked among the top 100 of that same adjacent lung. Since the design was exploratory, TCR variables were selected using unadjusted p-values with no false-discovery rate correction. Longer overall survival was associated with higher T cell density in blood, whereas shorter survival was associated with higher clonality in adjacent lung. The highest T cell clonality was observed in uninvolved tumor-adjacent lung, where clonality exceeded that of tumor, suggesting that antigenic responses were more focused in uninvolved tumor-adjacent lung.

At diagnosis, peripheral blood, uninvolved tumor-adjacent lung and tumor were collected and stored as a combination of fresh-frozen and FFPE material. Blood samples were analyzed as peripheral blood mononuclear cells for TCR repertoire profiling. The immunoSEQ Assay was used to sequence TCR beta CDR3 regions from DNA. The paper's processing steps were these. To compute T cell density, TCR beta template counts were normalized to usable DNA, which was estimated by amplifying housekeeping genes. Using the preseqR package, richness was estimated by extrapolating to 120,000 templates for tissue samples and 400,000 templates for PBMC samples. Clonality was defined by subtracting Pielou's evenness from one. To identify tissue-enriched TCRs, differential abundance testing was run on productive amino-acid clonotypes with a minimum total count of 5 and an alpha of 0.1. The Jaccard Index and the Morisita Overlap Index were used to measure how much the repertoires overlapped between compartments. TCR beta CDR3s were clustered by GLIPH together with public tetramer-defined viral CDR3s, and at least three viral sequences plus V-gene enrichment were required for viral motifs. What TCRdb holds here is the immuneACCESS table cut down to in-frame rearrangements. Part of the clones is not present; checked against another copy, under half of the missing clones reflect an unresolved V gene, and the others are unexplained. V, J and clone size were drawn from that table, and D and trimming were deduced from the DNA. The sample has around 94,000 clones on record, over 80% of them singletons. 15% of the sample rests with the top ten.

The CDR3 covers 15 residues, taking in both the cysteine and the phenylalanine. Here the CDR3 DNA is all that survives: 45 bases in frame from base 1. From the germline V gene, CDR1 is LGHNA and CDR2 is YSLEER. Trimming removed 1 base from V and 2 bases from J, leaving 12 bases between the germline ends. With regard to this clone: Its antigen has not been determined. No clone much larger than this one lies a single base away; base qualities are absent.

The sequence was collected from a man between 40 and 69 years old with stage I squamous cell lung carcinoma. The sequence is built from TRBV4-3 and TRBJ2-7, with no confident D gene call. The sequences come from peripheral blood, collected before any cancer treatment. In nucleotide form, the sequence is TGCGCCAGCAGCCAAGGAATCGCTTCACCCTACGAGCAGTACTTC. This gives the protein CASSQGIASPYEQYF.